The rows below give T cell receptor beta chains drawn from one sample of a study of T cell responses to AZD1222 COVID-19 vaccine. Measured with immunoSEQ multiplex PCR; TCRdb has only the in-frame clones, and not every one. The sample carries about 110,000 clones, roughly 86% recorded once. This material consisted of peripheral blood, taken on day 0 of MenACWY control vaccination. These receptors were collected from an adult in good health. Both conserved end residues are part of each CDR3. D genes are given only for firm matches. Size is omitted from some rows. Given values are once, few, many or a class for expanded clones.

size: NA; V: TRBV28; D: TRBD1; J: TRBJ2-7; DNA: TGTGCCAGCAGTCAAAACACAGGGGCGCTAAAAAGCTACGAGCAGTACTTC; CDR3: CASSQNTGALKSYEQYF
size: few; V: TRBV4-1; D: NA; J: TRBJ2-2; DNA: TGCGCCAGCAGTCGTGAAGGGAACACCGGGGAGCTGTTTTTT; CDR3: CASSREGNTGELFF
size: NA; V: TRBV7-6; D: TRBD1; J: TRBJ2-2; DNA: TGTGCCAGCAGCCACCGACAGGGGGCGGTCACCGGGGAGCTGTTTTTT; CDR3: CASSHRQGAVTGELFF
size: NA; V: TRBV9; D: TRBD2; J: TRBJ2-5; DNA: TGTGCCAGCAGCCCTATGGGGGGGGAGTACCAAGAGACCCAGTACTTC; CDR3: CASSPMGGEYQETQYF
size: few; V: TRBV23-1; D: TRBD1; J: TRBJ1-6; DNA: TGCGCCAGCAGTCAACCTACAGGGGTTAATTCACCCCTCCACTTT; CDR3: CASSQPTGVNSPLHF
size: few; V: TRBV19; D: TRBD1; J: TRBJ1-5; DNA: TGTGCCAGTAGTACCTACCCCGGGACAGACGGTCAGCCCCAGCATTTT; CDR3: CASSTYPGTDGQPQHF
size: NA; V: TRBV30; D: NA; J: TRBJ2-2; DNA: TGTGCCTGGAACATGTACGGGGAGCTGTTTTTT; CDR3: CAWNMYGELFF
size: NA; V: TRBV19; D: NA; J: TRBJ1-5; DNA: TGTGCCAGTAGTATGAGTCTCACAAGGGGTCAGCCCCAGCATTTT; CDR3: CASSMSLTRGQPQHF
size: NA; V: TRBV28; D: TRBD1; J: TRBJ1-3; DNA: TGTGCCAGCAGGGGCCGCCTCCAGGTGAAGGGGGCGGAAAACACCATATATTTT; CDR3: CASRGRLQVKGAENTIYF
size: NA; V: TRBV4-3; D: NA; J: TRBJ1-2; DNA: TGCGCCAGCAGCCGTGGGCCCTACGGTGGCTACACCTTC; CDR3: CASSRGPYGGYTF
size: NA; V: TRBV11-2; D: TRBD1; J: TRBJ2-1; DNA: TGTGCCAGCAGCCGGGACAGAGGGCGGAACAATGAGCAGTTCTTC; CDR3: CASSRDRGRNNEQFF
size: NA; V: TRBV27; D: NA; J: TRBJ1-6; DNA: TGTGCCAGCAGTTTATTAGTGGGCGCCTATAATTCACCCCTCCACTTT; CDR3: CASSLLVGAYNSPLHF
size: NA; V: TRBV2; D: NA; J: TRBJ1-6; DNA: TGTGCCAGCAGAAGGCCTCAGGGGAGGTATAATTCACCCCTCCACTTT; CDR3: CASRRPQGRYNSPLHF
size: NA; V: TRBV4-3; D: NA; J: TRBJ2-7; DNA: TGCGCCAGCAGCCAACTTCACAGGGCTGGACCCTACGAGCAGTACTTC; CDR3: CASSQLHRAGPYEQYF
size: NA; V: TRBV9; D: NA; J: TRBJ2-7; DNA: TGTGCCAGCAGCGTAGCCGAACAGGGAGGATCCTACGAGCAGTACTTC; CDR3: CASSVAEQGGSYEQYF
size: once; V: TRBV28; D: NA; J: TRBJ1-1; DNA: TGTGCCAGCAGTTTATTAGGGGGAATGAACACTGAAGCTTTCTTT; CDR3: CASSLLGGMNTEAFF
size: NA; V: TRBV10-3; D: NA; J: TRBJ1-3; DNA: TGTGCCATCAGTGAGCAGTTCTCTGGAAACACCATATATTTT; CDR3: CAISEQFSGNTIYF
size: NA; V: TRBV6-5; D: NA; J: TRBJ1-5; DNA: TGTGCCACCTCGGACAGCCAGCCCCAGCATTTT; CDR3: CATSDSQPQHF
size: NA; V: TRBV4-3; D: TRBD1; J: TRBJ2-7; DNA: TGCGCCAGCAGCCAAGATTATCCAGGGGGTAGCTACGAGCAGTACTTC; CDR3: CASSQDYPGGSYEQYF
size: NA; V: TRBV28; D: TRBD1; J: TRBJ1-3; DNA: TGTGCCAGCAGTTCCTGGTTGACAGGGGAGACCTCTGGAAACACCATATATTTT; CDR3: CASSSWLTGETSGNTIYF
size: NA; V: TRBV7-7; D: TRBD2; J: TRBJ2-5; DNA: TGTGCGAGCGGGGCCGACCAAGAGACCCAGTACTTC; CDR3: CASGADQETQYF
size: NA; V: TRBV7-2; D: TRBD2; J: TRBJ2-1; DNA: TGTGCCAGCAGCCCAGGGACTAGCGGGGGCGAGCAGTTCTTC; CDR3: CASSPGTSGGEQFF
size: NA; V: TRBV28; D: NA; J: TRBJ1-3; DNA: TGTGCCAGCGTCTACTCTGGAAACACCATATATTTT; CDR3: CASVYSGNTIYF
size: NA; V: TRBV18; D: TRBD1; J: TRBJ1-1; DNA: TGTGCCAGCTCCCTCACCGTGACAGGGGAGGTTAACACTGAAGCTTTCTTT; CDR3: CASSLTVTGEVNTEAFF
size: NA; V: TRBV4-2; D: TRBD2; J: TRBJ2-1; DNA: TGTGCCAGCAGCCTTCCTCGGGATGGGGGGGTGGATGAGCAGTTCTTC; CDR3: CASSLPRDGGVDEQFF
size: NA; V: TRBV5-1; D: NA; J: TRBJ1-4; DNA: TGCGCCAGCAGCTTGGACGGGACTAATGAAAAACTGTTTTTT; CDR3: CASSLDGTNEKLFF
size: NA; V: TRBV27; D: TRBD1; J: TRBJ2-7; DNA: TGTGCCAGCAGTCCACCGGGACAGGGGTCCCACGAGCAGTACTTC; CDR3: CASSPPGQGSHEQYF
size: NA; V: TRBV7-2; D: NA; J: TRBJ1-6; DNA: TGTGCCAGCAGCGTTTCGGGACGGCCGGATAATTCACCCCTCCACTTT; CDR3: CASSVSGRPDNSPLHF